Sequencing of this T cell receptor (beta chain) was carried out in a study of blood T cell repertoires in COVID-19. Study context: Sites in the United States, Italy and Spain provided acute and convalescent COVID-19 samples. The analysed material was cDNA or gDNA that came from T cells, B-cell-depleted T cells, or PBMCs.

In the authors' methods: For nucleated cells, counts were estimated from reference gene primer amplification. Assay: immunoSEQ multiplex PCR; the TCRdb copy retains only in-frame clones and omits some. Clone size and the V and J calls come from that table; the DNA yielded D and trimming. The sample includes 130,000 to 150,000 clones, over 85% of them seen just once. The V gene's germline CDR1 is ENHRY and CDR2 SYGVKD. CDR3 length equals 16 residues. V lost 4 bases and J 2 bases, leaving 17 bases between the germline ends. This chain uses TRBV10-3 with TRBJ1-1; a possible D gene is TRBD1 (5 bases). The source of this sequence is a human donor in a cohort sampled during active COVID-19. The sample comprised peripheral blood. The CDR3 DNA is TGTGCCATCAGTGGGTTCCCTGAGACAGCTAACACTGAAGCTTTCTTT. Residues: CAISGFPETANTEAFF.